In this sample, the clone carrying this T cell receptor (beta chain) turned up a few times. Its antigen is as yet unknown. Each CDR3 protein is one row after TCRdb ran MiXCR on the 5' RACE reads. The table lists under 300,000 distinct CDR3 sequences, under 20% of them singletons. The data derive from a study of T-cell memory formation after mild COVID-19. The study's findings and limits: CD4+ contracting clones were found mainly in CM and EM, and CD8+ ones in EMRA.

Deletions cut 7 bases from V and 1 base from J, with 19 bases between. The CDR3 runs 17 residues. The sequencing sample was made of PBMCs or a T cell subset sorted from them (not recorded which). This receptor was identified in a young man who had mild COVID-19 (a few samples of this study predate the infection). Cell type and time point are not known. This sequence joins TRBV12-3 or TRBV12-4 and TRBJ2-2; D is perhaps TRBD1 (5 bases). In DNA form, the CDR3 reads TGTGCCAGCACCCCATACTCAGGGCCCAAGAACACCGGGGAGCTGTTTTTT. Residues: CASTPYSGPKNTGELFF.